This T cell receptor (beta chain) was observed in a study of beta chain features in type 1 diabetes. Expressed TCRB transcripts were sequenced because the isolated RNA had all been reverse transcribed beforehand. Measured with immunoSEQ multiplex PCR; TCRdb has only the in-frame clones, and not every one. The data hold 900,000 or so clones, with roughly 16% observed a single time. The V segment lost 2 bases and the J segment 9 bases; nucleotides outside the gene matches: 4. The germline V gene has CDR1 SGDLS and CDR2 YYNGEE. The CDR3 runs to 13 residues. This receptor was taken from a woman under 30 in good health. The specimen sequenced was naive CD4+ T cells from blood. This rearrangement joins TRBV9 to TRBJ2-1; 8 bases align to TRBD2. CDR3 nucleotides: TGTGCCAGCAGCGTTCAAAGCGGGAGTGAGCAGTTCTTC. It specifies CASSVQSGSEQFF.